This T cell receptor beta chain was sequenced during a study of blood T cells in healthy people across ages. The germline V and J ends were trimmed by 1 base and 5 bases, with 12 bases remaining between them. The V gene's germline CDR1 is SGDLS and CDR2 YYNGEE. The CDR3 length is 14 residues. This clonotype occurred a few times. Its antigen is still unknown. PCR was performed a second time for roughly 7 to 11 cycles using a sample-barcoded 5' primer and a J-beta primer mix. TCRdb re-called the 5' RACE reads with MiXCR, one entry per CDR3 protein. This table holds almost 800,000 distinct CDR3 sequences, roughly 60% found once. Study results and caveats: Getting older went along with TCR beta diversity per million T cells dropping roughly linearly. It was found that TCR beta diversity correlated strongly with the percentage of naive T cells.

The sample comprised blood. The chain is built from TRBV9 and TRBJ1-2; D is unresolved. The TCR comes from a young man in good health. The CDR3 here is CASSVTPYSYGYTF. The CDR3 DNA follows: TGTGCCAGCAGCGTAACACCCTACTCATATGGCTACACCTTC.